This T cell receptor (beta chain) emerged from a study of shared clonotypes between healthy human individuals. Findings and caveats of the study: Rarefaction demonstrated incomplete sorted-subset sequencing despite large depth. In having few donors, the study represented limited genetic and exposure-history diversity. Only blood was sampled, and tissue TCR repertoires likely differ from blood ones. In general, naive subsets displayed greater estimated richness than memory subsets did.

Sequencing was performed with immunoSEQ multiplex PCR; in TCRdb, only in-frame clones are kept and a portion is missing. The sample records 2 million or so clones, roughly 94% being singletons. As defined, naive CD8 cells were CD45RO-negative and positively selected for CCR7, with terminally differentiated effector memory CD45RA+ cells excluded. On this clone itself: What it recognizes is unknown.

The germline V and J ends were trimmed by 5 bases and 0 bases, with 15 bases remaining between them. This CDR3 spans 16 amino acids. CDR1 is SGHDN, CDR2 FVKESK, per germline. The chain is built from TRBV14 and TRBJ2-3; TRBD1 might be the D (5 bases). Source material: naive CD8+ T cells sorted from blood. This clonotype originated in a man in his late teens or twenties in good health. The CDR3 region has the DNA TGTGCCAGCAGCATCCAGGACACTACTAGCACAGATACGCAGTATTTT. Encoded protein: CASSIQDTTSTDTQYF.